Reported below is one T cell receptor beta chain. Its antigen is still unknown. Primed by a sample-barcoded 5' primer and a J-beta primer mix, a second PCR proceeded for 7 to 11 cycles. The authors tagged each cDNA molecule using a template-switch adaptor with 12 random nucleotides. TCRdb recomputed calls from the 5' RACE reads with MiXCR, one row per CDR3 protein. The table shows around 800,000 distinct CDR3 sequences, with around 62% occurring only once. The sample comes from a study of blood T cells in healthy people across ages. Study-wide points: Expanded clonotype changes were possibly confounded by unknown donor CMV status.

Sequenced input: blood. This clonotype was obtained from a young man in good health.

CDR3 coding DNA: TGTGCCAGCAGCGTAGGATTAGCCAAAAACATTCAGTACTTC. Protein sequence: CASSVGLAKNIQYF. V usage is TRBV9 and J usage is TRBJ2-4; D unclear. The CDR3 sequence is 14 residues long. V was clipped by 0 bases and J by 0 bases, with 4 bases between them. Germline V gives CDR1 SGDLS, CDR2 YYNGEE.